These 21 T cell receptor beta chains were all obtained from the same sample, sequenced in a study of tumor-infiltrating lymphocytes in primary liver carcinoma. The source of the blood RNA was unsorted whole blood, and germline DNA was extracted as well. A constant-region primer served to make TCR beta cDNA from approximately 490 ng total RNA. Construction of TCR beta libraries relied on three successive nested multiplex PCR rounds employing slightly modified ARM-PCR. A C-beta reverse primer and TRBV1-TRBV30 forward primers served in each of the first two PCR rounds, at about 10 cycles apiece. Each CDR3 protein gets one entry after TCRdb re-called the multiplex PCR reads with MiXCR. The sample lists a few hundred thousand distinct CDR3 sequences; 50% to 60% were seen once. Specimen: peripheral blood. These receptors came from a woman in her twenties or thirties with primary liver carcinoma and hepatitis B virus infection.

V usage is TRBV6-1 and J usage is TRBJ1-1; the match to TRBD1 covers 7 bases. The germline V gene encodes CDR1 MNHNS and CDR2 SASEGT. This CDR3 has 15 residues. With 8 bases clipped from V and 1 base from J, the junction kept 10 bases outside the gene matches. The chain's CDR3 is CASFDRDAPNTEAFF. The CDR3 DNA sequence: TGTGCCAGCTTCGACAGGGATGCTCCGAACACTGAAGCTTTCTTT.

This clonotype was observed a handful of times. This chain links TRBV5-6 with TRBJ2-3; perhaps TRBD1 as D (6 bases). Germline CDR1 SGHDT, CDR2 YYEEEE. Trimming cost V 1 base and J 2 bases, with 17 bases left between them. The CDR3 is 17 residues long. Here the CDR3 DNA reads TGTGCCAGCAGCTTGCTGTTTGGACAGACAGCCACAGATACGCAGTATTTT. Translation gives CASSLLFGQTATDTQYF.

This clonotype was seen a few times. The chain uses TRBV29-1 and TRBJ1-1; no clear D gene. V was pared by 3 bases and J by 7 bases, with 24 bases between. The CDR3 consists of 16 residues. From germline, CDR1 is SQVTM and CDR2 ANQGSEA. The CDR3 loop is CSVDDFAREGSSEAFF. The CDR3 region has the DNA TGCAGCGTTGACGACTTCGCGCGCGAAGGATCCAGTGAAGCTTTCTTT.

This clonotype was detected many times. The J gene is TRBJ1-4, the V gene TRBV12-3 or TRBV12-4; 9 bases agree with TRBD1. Losses at the gene ends were 6 bases for V and 8 bases for J; bases not matched to a gene: 13. The CDR3 is 16 amino acids. In nucleotides, the CDR3 is TGTGCCAGCAGCCCTTATTACAGGGGGCGCATAGAAAAACTGTTTTTT. Translation: CASSPYYRGRIEKLFF.

This clonotype was observed a handful of times. The V and J genes are TRBV6-2 or TRBV6-3 and TRBJ2-1, with no clear D. Germline CDR1 MNHEY, CDR2 SVGEGT. V lost 4 bases, J lost 6 bases, and 22 bases lay in between. The CDR3 sequence is 17 residues long. The DNA of the CDR3 is TGTGCCAGCAGTTCCTACCCCGAAAACCCTTATACCAATGAGCAGTTCTTC. It encodes CASSSYPENPYTNEQFF.

Of note for this clonotype: This may be a read error, as it is one base from a much larger clone. Since no conserved phenylalanine or tryptophan closes the CDR3, a read error is the likely cause. V and J are TRBV29-1 and TRBJ2-7, with a tentative D call TRBD2 (6 bases). The CDR3 extends over 13 amino acids. CDR1 is SQVTM and CDR2 is ANQGSEA in the germline V gene. Trimming took 7 bases from V and 6 from J, leaving 19 bases between them. DNA for the CDR3: TGCAGCGCAACCGGGACTCTAGTTTCCGAGCAGTACTTA. As protein: CSATGTLVSEQYL.

This clonotype was seen a handful of times. The chain has TRBV25-1 and TRBJ2-2; no definite D call. The CDR3 covers 13 residues. The germline V gene encodes CDR1 MGHDK and CDR2 SYGVNS. The V end lost 3 bases, the J end lost 1 base, and 3 bases lay between the germline ends. This chain's CDR3 is CASSDENTGELFF. The CDR3 nucleotides read TGTGCCAGCAGTGATGAGAACACCGGGGAGCTGTTTTTT. The full variable domain, completed using reference TRBV25-1 and TRBJ2-2, is EADIYQTPRYLVIGTGKKITLECSQTMGHDKMYWYQQDPGMELHLIHYSYGVNSTEKGDLSSESTVSRIRTEHFPLTLESARPSHTSQYLCASSDENTGELFFGEGSRLTVL.

As to this clonotype: Since a much larger clone is just one base distant, this may be a read error. The V gene is TRBV29-1, the J gene TRBJ2-3; the D gene is possibly TRBD2 (5 bases). Germline loops: CDR1 SQVTM, CDR2 ANQGSEA. The CDR3 spans 14 residues. Here the CDR3 reads CGAVDRTDTDTQYF. DNA for the CDR3: TGCGGCGCCGTCGACCGGACTGACACAGATACGCAGTATTTT.

The chain recombines TRBV11-2 with TRBJ2-7; the match to TRBD2 covers 10 bases. CDR3 length: 13 residues. Germline V gene lookup returns CDR1 SGHAT and CDR2 FQNNGV. The CDR3 coding sequence is TGTGACCGCAGCTTGGGGCTAGCGGGAGAGGAGTACTTC. This gives the protein CDRSLGLAGEEYF.

Only a few counts were recorded for this clonotype. Germline is not matched at one junction end, which may reflect a read error. J is TRBJ1-1 and V is TRBV7-8; D is unclear. Germline CDR1 SGHVS, CDR2 FQNEAQ. This CDR3 region has 14 residues. The CDR3: CVSSLQSANTEAFF. The CDR3 DNA is TGTGTCAGCAGCTTACAGTCAGCCAACACTGAAGCTTTCTTT.

Comments on this clonotype: The conserved final phenylalanine or tryptophan is absent from the CDR3, which likely points to a read error. The J gene is TRBJ2-6, the V gene TRBV6-2 or TRBV6-3; D gene unclear. This CDR3 contains 16 residues. The V end was cut by 7 bases, the J end by 4 bases, with 17 bases between. The germline gives CDR1 MNHEY, CDR2 SVGEGT. CDR3 in amino acids: CASNDRQVGGANVLTS. As DNA, the CDR3 is TGTGCCAGCAACGACCGTCAGGTTGGAGGGGCCAACGTCCTGACTTCC.

About this clonotype: Here the CDR3 omits its conserved ending phenylalanine or tryptophan, so a read error is the likely source. J is TRBJ2-5 and V is TRBV7-9, with a weak D call TRBD2 (5 bases). The CDR3 loop spans 14 amino acids. V lost 4 bases and J 5 bases, leaving 14 bases between the germline ends. The V gene's germline CDR1 is SEHNR and CDR2 FQNEAQ (reference sequence). DNA for the CDR3: TGTGCCAGCAGCTCGGTCGGAGGAGGTGAGACCCAGTACTAC. This translates into CASSSVGGGETQYY.

On this clonotype itself: This may be a read error: a much more frequent sequence differs by one nucleotide. The CDR3 does not close with the conserved phenylalanine or tryptophan, likely indicating a read error. The J gene is TRBJ1-1, the V gene TRBV29-1, with 7 bases identical to TRBD1. Looked up from germline, CDR1 is SQVTM and CDR2 is ANQGSEA. The CDR3 totals 13 residues. The V gene end was trimmed by 4 bases and the J gene end by 2 bases; junction bases not matched to a gene: 4. CDR3 residues: CSVGKGGNTEAFL. The CDR3 coding sequence is TGCAGCGTTGGAAAAGGGGGCAACACTGAAGCTTTCCTT.

Of note for this clonotype: A single base separates this from a much larger clone, so it may be a read error. This chain links TRBV6-1 with TRBJ1-1; D is unresolved. In germline, CDR1 is MNHNS, CDR2 SASEGT. The CDR3 loop spans 13 amino acids. The CDR3 bases are TGTGCCAGCACCTTACGTGAGAACACTGAAGCTATCTTT. This codes for CASTLRENTEAIF.

In its sample, this clonotype was seen a few times. The J gene is TRBJ2-1, the V gene TRBV4-2; 8 bases agree with TRBD2. Germline V gives CDR1 LGHNA, CDR2 YNFKEQ. V shed 3 bases and J 5 bases; nucleotides not matched to a gene: 6. CDR3 length: 15 residues. CDR3 sequence (DNA): TGTGCCAGCAGCCACGGACTAGCAGATAACAATGAGCAGTTCTTC. It is translated as CASSHGLADNNEQFF.

The V call is TRBV12-5, the J call TRBJ1-5; TRBD1 matches 10 bases. CDR3 length: 17 amino acids. From germline, CDR1 is LGHNT and CDR2 FRNRAP. The junction had 11 bases not matched to a gene; V was cut back by 1 base and J by 8 bases. For the CDR3, the DNA is TGTGCTAGTGGTTTGGCCCTCCGGGACAGGGGTTGGGAGCCCCAGCATTTT. Residues: CASGLALRDRGWEPQHF.

The V call is TRBV6-2 or TRBV6-3, the J call TRBJ2-1; 7 bases fit TRBD2. Germline lookup yields CDR1 MNHEY and CDR2 SVGEGT. The junction had 11 bases not matched to a gene; V was cut back by 6 bases and J by 3 bases. There are 16 residues in the CDR3. DNA for the CDR3: TGTGCCAGCAGCCCCAGTGGCGGGAGTATCTACAATGAGCAGTTCTTC. It codes for CASSPSGGSIYNEQFF.

As to this clonotype: A much larger clone differs from this one at a single base, so this may be a read error. The CDR3 bases are TGTGGCAGCAGCCCGTTCTCAGCCACAGATACGCAGTATTTT. Encoded protein: CGSSPFSATDTQYF. V usage is TRBV6-2 or TRBV6-3 and J usage is TRBJ2-3; no clear D gene. Looked up from germline, CDR1 is MNHEY and CDR2 is SVGEGT. This CDR3 region has 14 residues.

The CDR3: CASSQGLGTDTQYF. The CDR3, as DNA: TGTGCCAGCAGCCAAGGACTAGGCACAGATACGCAGTATTTT. The rearrangement joins TRBV12-3 or TRBV12-4 to TRBJ2-3; TRBD2 matches at 7 bases. This CDR3 has 14 residues. Trimming removed 6 bases from V and 1 base from J; junction bases left unmatched: 4.

The rearrangement joins TRBV7-8 to TRBJ2-1; TRBD2 is a possible D gene (6 bases). This CDR3 comprises 17 residues. The germline V and J ends were trimmed by 5 bases and 10 bases, with 27 bases remaining between them. Per the germline V gene, CDR1 is SGHVS and CDR2 is FQNEAQ. CDR3 in amino acids: CASSLPLRIGGLSEQFF. In DNA, the CDR3 is TGTGCCAGCAGCCTCCCCCTTCGCATTGGAGGGCTAAGCGAGCAGTTCTTC.

There are a few counts of this clonotype. The J gene is TRBJ2-3, the V gene TRBV6-2 or TRBV6-3; D gene unclear. Germline CDR1 MNHEY, CDR2 SVGEGT. V lost 7 bases, J lost 0 bases, and 17 bases lay in between. The length of the CDR3 is 16 residues. CDR3: CASTGFPGYSTDTQYF. The DNA for the CDR3 is TGTGCCAGCACCGGATTCCCTGGGTATAGCACAGATACGCAGTATTTT.